These T cell receptor beta chains were read from a single sample in a study of OX40 agonist ivuxolimab in advanced cancers. Method: immunoSEQ multiplex PCR; TCRdb's copy keeps in-frame clones and lacks some. The table shows approximately 100,000 clones, with 90% occurring only once. The sample here was CD4+ or CD8+ T cells sorted from blood, taken in a trial of the OX40 agonist ivuxolimab. Receptor source: an adult with an advanced solid tumor such as melanoma, head and neck, liver or kidney cancer. Each CDR3 is given with its conserved first and last residue. The order of the fields is clone size, J gene, V gene, D gene, CDR3 DNA, CDR3 protein. The D gene is left open where the match is weak. Expanded clones are given a class, and other clones once, few, many or no size at all.

clone size: -
J gene: TRBJ2-7
V gene: TRBV15
D gene: -
CDR3 DNA: TGTGCCACCAGCAGAGGACTATCGGACTACGAGCAGTACTTC
CDR3 protein: CATSRGLSDYEQYF

clone size: once
J gene: TRBJ2-1
V gene: TRBV4-2
D gene: -
CDR3 DNA: TGTGCCAGCAGCCAACTCGGGGTAGCTGCCTACAATGAGCAGTTCTTC
CDR3 protein: CASSQLGVAAYNEQFF

clone size: -
J gene: TRBJ2-7
V gene: TRBV7-3
D gene: TRBD2
CDR3 DNA: TGTGCCAGCAGCTTAGTTGGCCGGGAGGCCGAGCAGTACTTC
CDR3 protein: CASSLVGREAEQYF

clone size: -
J gene: TRBJ1-4
V gene: TRBV27
D gene: -
CDR3 DNA: TGTGCCAGCAAAAAACACCGGGAGTCCACTAATGAAAAACTGTTTTTT
CDR3 protein: CASKKHRESTNEKLFF

clone size: -
J gene: TRBJ2-7
V gene: TRBV6-6
D gene: -
CDR3 DNA: TGTGCCAGCAGTTCGGGTGGGTACGAGCAGTACTTC
CDR3 protein: CASSSGGYEQYF

clone size: -
J gene: TRBJ2-3
V gene: TRBV11-3
D gene: -
CDR3 DNA: TGTGCCAGCAGTAGCCCTAGCACAGATACGCAGTATTTT
CDR3 protein: CASSSPSTDTQYF

clone size: -
J gene: TRBJ1-2
V gene: TRBV30
D gene: -
CDR3 DNA: TGTGCCTGGAGTGAAGGGGGGGTTTATGGCTACACCTTC
CDR3 protein: CAWSEGGVYGYTF

clone size: -
J gene: TRBJ2-7
V gene: TRBV2
D gene: TRBD2
CDR3 DNA: TGTGCCAGCAGTGAAAGGACTAGCGGGAGCGGCGAGCAGTACTTC
CDR3 protein: CASSERTSGSGEQYF

clone size: -
J gene: TRBJ2-3
V gene: TRBV7-9
D gene: TRBD2
CDR3 DNA: TGTGCCAGCAGCCCCGAAGGCGGGAGGCCGCAGTATTTT
CDR3 protein: CASSPEGGRPQYF

clone size: once
J gene: TRBJ1-2
V gene: TRBV7-2
D gene: TRBD1
CDR3 DNA: TGTGCCAGCAGCTTAGAGAGGGGACAGGTGGGCTATGGCTACACCTTC
CDR3 protein: CASSLERGQVGYGYTF

clone size: -
J gene: TRBJ1-3
V gene: TRBV11-2
D gene: -
CDR3 DNA: TGTGCCAGCAGCCCCCGTGTGGTCTCTGGAAACACCATATATTTT
CDR3 protein: CASSPRVVSGNTIYF

clone size: -
J gene: TRBJ2-6
V gene: TRBV4-3
D gene: -
CDR3 DNA: TGCGCCAGCAGCCTTAGGTGGGGAGCCACTGGGGCCAACGTCCTGACTTTC
CDR3 protein: CASSLRWGATGANVLTF

clone size: -
J gene: TRBJ2-2
V gene: TRBV7-9
D gene: -
CDR3 DNA: TGTGCCAGCAGCTTAACTAGAGGGACCGGGGAGCTGTTTTTT
CDR3 protein: CASSLTRGTGELFF

clone size: -
J gene: TRBJ1-2
V gene: TRBV2
D gene: -
CDR3 DNA: TGTGCCAGCATTACTTCCGAGTTACTAGCGCGGAACTATGGCTACACCTTC
CDR3 protein: CASITSELLARNYGYTF

clone size: -
J gene: TRBJ2-1
V gene: TRBV9
D gene: -
CDR3 DNA: TGTGCCAGCAGCGTGACAGGACACTACAATGAGCAGTTCTTC
CDR3 protein: CASSVTGHYNEQFF

clone size: -
J gene: TRBJ1-2
V gene: TRBV15
D gene: -
CDR3 DNA: TGTGCCACCAGCAGAGGGGAGACTATAAAATATGGCTACACCTTC
CDR3 protein: CATSRGETIKYGYTF

clone size: -
J gene: TRBJ2-7
V gene: TRBV11-3
D gene: -
CDR3 DNA: TGTGCCAGCAGCCCGGTCCTTAACTCCTACGAGCAGTACTTC
CDR3 protein: CASSPVLNSYEQYF

clone size: -
J gene: TRBJ2-7
V gene: TRBV28
D gene: -
CDR3 DNA: TGTGCCAGCAGTTTTAGAGAGGCAATGGGAGTTCTCTACGAGCAGTACTTC
CDR3 protein: CASSFREAMGVLYEQYF

clone size: -
J gene: TRBJ2-7
V gene: TRBV25-1
D gene: -
CDR3 DNA: TGTGCCAGCAGTAAAGTTCCCTACGAGCAGTACTTC
CDR3 protein: CASSKVPYEQYF

clone size: -
J gene: TRBJ1-5
V gene: TRBV18
D gene: TRBD1
CDR3 DNA: TGTGCCAGCTCCCTCGGGACAGGGAACCAGCCCCAGCATTTT
CDR3 protein: CASSLGTGNQPQHF

clone size: -
J gene: TRBJ2-7
V gene: TRBV5-1
D gene: -
CDR3 DNA: TGCGCCAGCAGGGTGCTAGATCCCGGCAACGAGCAGTACTTC
CDR3 protein: CASRVLDPGNEQYF

clone size: -
J gene: TRBJ2-1
V gene: TRBV4-2
D gene: -
CDR3 DNA: TGTGCCAGCAGCCCCCCGGGTGGACCGTCACCGAGGTCGGAGCAGTTCTTC
CDR3 protein: CASSPPGGPSPRSEQFF

clone size: -
J gene: TRBJ1-2
V gene: TRBV7-9
D gene: -
CDR3 DNA: TGTGCCAGCAGCCTAGGGCCCAGAGGTGGTGGCTACACCTTC
CDR3 protein: CASSLGPRGGGYTF

clone size: once
J gene: TRBJ1-2
V gene: TRBV4-3
D gene: -
CDR3 DNA: TGCGCCAGCAGCCGAGAGAGACAGAGCCTCTATGGCTACACCTTC
CDR3 protein: CASSRERQSLYGYTF

clone size: -
J gene: TRBJ2-7
V gene: TRBV7-2
D gene: -
CDR3 DNA: TGTGCCAGCACCTTAGCAGGCAGGTTGGGCGAGCAGTACTTC
CDR3 protein: CASTLAGRLGEQYF

clone size: -
J gene: TRBJ1-1
V gene: TRBV6-1
D gene: TRBD1
CDR3 DNA: TGTGCCAGCAGTCCTCGGACAGGGTTGAACACTGAAGCTTTCTTT
CDR3 protein: CASSPRTGLNTEAFF

clone size: once
J gene: TRBJ1-4
V gene: TRBV7-2
D gene: -
CDR3 DNA: TGTGCCAGCAGCTCGGGAGTTCTTAATGAAAAACTGTTTTTT
CDR3 protein: CASSSGVLNEKLFF

clone size: -
J gene: TRBJ2-3
V gene: TRBV4-3
D gene: -
CDR3 DNA: TGCGCCAGCAGCCCAGAGGGCCTTGATACGCAGTATTTT
CDR3 protein: CASSPEGLDTQYF

clone size: once
J gene: TRBJ2-3
V gene: TRBV19
D gene: -
CDR3 DNA: TGTGCCAGTAGCCCGGAAAGCACAGATACGCAGTATTTT
CDR3 protein: CASSPESTDTQYF

clone size: -
J gene: TRBJ2-4
V gene: TRBV7-3
D gene: -
CDR3 DNA: TGTGCCAGCAGCTTAACAGGGGTCAAAAACATTCAGTACTTC
CDR3 protein: CASSLTGVKNIQYF

clone size: -
J gene: TRBJ1-1
V gene: TRBV5-1
D gene: TRBD1
CDR3 DNA: TGCGCCAGCAGCTTTACAGGGGTCGGGGACACTGAAGCTTTCTTT
CDR3 protein: CASSFTGVGDTEAFF

clone size: -
J gene: TRBJ1-4
V gene: TRBV18
D gene: TRBD1
CDR3 DNA: TGTGCCAGCTCGCGAGGGGACAGGGGAGTAGAAAAACTGTTTTTT
CDR3 protein: CASSRGDRGVEKLFF

clone size: few
J gene: TRBJ1-2
V gene: TRBV11-1
D gene: -
CDR3 DNA: TGTGCCAGCAGCGACCCCCGGGGGGCAGATGGCTACACCTTC
CDR3 protein: CASSDPRGADGYTF

clone size: -
J gene: TRBJ2-5
V gene: TRBV7-2
D gene: -
CDR3 DNA: TGTGCCAGCAGCCAAGGGGGGATGGGGACCCAGTACTTC
CDR3 protein: CASSQGGMGTQYF

clone size: once
J gene: TRBJ1-1
V gene: TRBV7-9
D gene: TRBD1
CDR3 DNA: TGTGCCAGCAGCAGAGGGACAGGGGTTACTGAAGCTTTCTTT
CDR3 protein: CASSRGTGVTEAFF

clone size: -
J gene: TRBJ2-5
V gene: TRBV30
D gene: -
CDR3 DNA: TGTGCCTGGAGTGCCGGCTGGAGGGAGACCCAGTACTTC
CDR3 protein: CAWSAGWRETQYF

clone size: -
J gene: TRBJ1-5
V gene: TRBV7-2
D gene: -
CDR3 DNA: TGTGCCGGCAGCTTGGGGAATCAGCCCCAGCATTTT
CDR3 protein: CAGSLGNQPQHF

clone size: -
J gene: TRBJ2-7
V gene: TRBV11-3
D gene: TRBD2
CDR3 DNA: TGTGCCAGCAGCTTAGAAGGGGGACTAGAGGCCTACGAGCAGTACTTC
CDR3 protein: CASSLEGGLEAYEQYF

clone size: -
J gene: TRBJ1-2
V gene: TRBV30
D gene: -
CDR3 DNA: TGTGCCTGGCGAACTGGGGCGGGCTATGGCTACACCTTC
CDR3 protein: CAWRTGAGYGYTF

clone size: once
J gene: TRBJ1-4
V gene: TRBV27
D gene: TRBD1
CDR3 DNA: TGTGCCAGCAGTCCCGAGCAGGGGGGTCGAGAAAAACTGTTTTTT
CDR3 protein: CASSPEQGGREKLFF

clone size: -
J gene: TRBJ1-1
V gene: TRBV18
D gene: -
CDR3 DNA: TGTGCCAGCTCCCCGACAGGGAACACTGAAGCTTTCTTT
CDR3 protein: CASSPTGNTEAFF

clone size: -
J gene: TRBJ1-5
V gene: TRBV4-3
D gene: -
CDR3 DNA: TGCGCCAGCAGCCAAGAATGGCATCAGCCCCAGCATTTT
CDR3 protein: CASSQEWHQPQHF

clone size: -
J gene: TRBJ2-2
V gene: TRBV11-3
D gene: -
CDR3 DNA: TGTGCCAGCAGCGCCCGTTCTGGTGGGAACACCGGGGAGCTGTTTTTT
CDR3 protein: CASSARSGGNTGELFF

clone size: -
J gene: TRBJ1-4
V gene: TRBV15
D gene: -
CDR3 DNA: TGTGCCACCAGCAGAGAGGTATTCGAGGGGAGAGAAAAACTGTTTTTT
CDR3 protein: CATSREVFEGREKLFF

clone size: -
J gene: TRBJ2-2
V gene: TRBV28
D gene: -
CDR3 DNA: TGTGCCAGCAGTTTCAGTCAGGGTCTACCCGGGGAGCTGTTTTTT
CDR3 protein: CASSFSQGLPGELFF

clone size: -
J gene: TRBJ2-2
V gene: TRBV7-3
D gene: -
CDR3 DNA: TGTGCCAGCAGCTTAGTCCGGGGCCCAGGGAGCACCGGGGAGCTGTTTTTT
CDR3 protein: CASSLVRGPGSTGELFF

clone size: -
J gene: TRBJ2-7
V gene: TRBV30
D gene: TRBD1
CDR3 DNA: TGTGCCTGGAGTCGTTCCGGGACAGGCGATGGAAAGCAGTACTTC
CDR3 protein: CAWSRSGTGDGKQYF

clone size: -
J gene: TRBJ2-7
V gene: TRBV9
D gene: -
CDR3 DNA: TGTGCCAGCAGCGTAGTTGGCGGCGAGCAGTACTTC
CDR3 protein: CASSVVGGEQYF

clone size: -
J gene: TRBJ2-5
V gene: TRBV28
D gene: -
CDR3 DNA: TGTGCCAGCAGTCCAAGGACAGGTGCCGCGGGGGAGACCCAGTACTTC
CDR3 protein: CASSPRTGAAGETQYF

clone size: -
J gene: TRBJ2-5
V gene: TRBV4-3
D gene: -
CDR3 DNA: TGCGCCAGCAGCCAAGACAGGGACGAGACCCAGTACTTC
CDR3 protein: CASSQDRDETQYF

clone size: -
J gene: TRBJ1-6
V gene: TRBV7-9
D gene: TRBD1
CDR3 DNA: TGTGCCAGCGTTGAGTCGGGGGACAGGGCTAATTCACCCCTCCACTTT
CDR3 protein: CASVESGDRANSPLHF